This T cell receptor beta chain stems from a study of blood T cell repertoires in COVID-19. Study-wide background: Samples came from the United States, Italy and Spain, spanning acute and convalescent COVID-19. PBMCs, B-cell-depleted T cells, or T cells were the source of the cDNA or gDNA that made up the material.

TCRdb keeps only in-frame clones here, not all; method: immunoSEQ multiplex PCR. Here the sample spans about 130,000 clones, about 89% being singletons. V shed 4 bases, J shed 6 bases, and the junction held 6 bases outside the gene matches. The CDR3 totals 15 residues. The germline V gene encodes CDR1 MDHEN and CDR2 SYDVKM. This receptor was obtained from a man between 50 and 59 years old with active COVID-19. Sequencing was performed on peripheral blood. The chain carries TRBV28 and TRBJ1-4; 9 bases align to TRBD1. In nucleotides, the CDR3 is TGTGCCAGCAGTTCGGACGGGACAGGGCATGAAAAACTGTTTTTT. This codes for CASSSDGTGHEKLFF. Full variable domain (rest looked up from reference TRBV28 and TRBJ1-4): DVKVTQSSRYLVKRTGEKVFLECVQDMDHENMFWYRQDPGLGLRLIYFSYDVKMKEKGDIPEGYSVSREKKERFSLILESASTNQTSMYLCASSSDGTGHEKLFFGSGTQLSVL.